A single sample gave rise to the 26 T cell receptor beta chains below, sequenced in a study of a mutant IDH1 vaccine in newly diagnosed glioma. TCRdb keeps only in-frame clones here, not all; method: immunoSEQ multiplex PCR. The table lists about 64,000 clones, about 88% of them singletons. Time point: week 11, during vaccination. Every vaccine dose comprised 300 ug of mutant IDH1 20-mer peptide plus topical imiquimod. Their cognate antigens are unknown. The sequences come from PBMCs, collected from a glioma patient whose treatment included an IDH1 peptide vaccine. These receptor sequences come from a woman between 45 and 65 years old with glioma.

The CDR3 protein is CASSFRFDRDPEKLFF. CDR3 coding DNA: TGCGCCAGCAGCTTTAGATTTGATAGGGACCCTGAAAAACTGTTTTTT. The chain links TRBV5-1 to TRBJ1-4, with a possible D match to TRBD1 (5 bases). Germline V gene sequence: CDR1 SGHRS, CDR2 YFSETQ. V gave up 2 bases and J gave up 7 bases, with 18 bases separating them. CDR3 length: 16 residues.

The chain has TRBV10-3 and TRBJ1-2; D unclear. The CDR3 length is 14 residues. V was cut by 3 bases and J by 7 bases, with 15 bases left in between. Germline CDR1 and CDR2: ENHRY and SYGVKD. For the CDR3, the DNA is TGTGCCATCAGTGACCCCCGGGAGGCACGTGGCTACACCTTC. It codes for CAISDPREARGYTF.

V usage is TRBV10-3 and J usage is TRBJ1-1; no reliable D call. The CDR3 sequence is 13 residues long. The V end lost 2 bases, the J end lost 1 base, and 5 bases lay between the germline ends. Per germline, CDR1 ENHRY and CDR2 SYGVKD. CDR3 loop: CAISENQNTEAFF. CDR3 DNA sequence: TGTGCCATCAGTGAGAATCAGAACACTGAAGCTTTCTTT.

The chain combines TRBV6-5 with TRBJ2-2, with D maybe TRBD2 (5 bases). The CDR3 totals 13 residues. V lost 10 bases to trimming and J lost 3 bases, with 12 bases between them. Germline-derived CDR1 and CDR2 are MNHEY and SVGAGI. In nucleotides, the CDR3 is TGTGCCACCATGGGAGAGTACACCGGGGAGCTGTTTTTT. Its translation is CATMGEYTGELFF.

This chain connects TRBV7-8 to TRBJ2-1; possibly TRBD2 for D (5 bases). V lost 3 bases, J lost 4 bases, and 19 bases lay in between. The CDR3 is 17 residues long. Germline values: CDR1 SGHVS, CDR2 FQNEAQ. This CDR3 reads CASSFDSSNPEYNEQFF. The CDR3 DNA follows: TGTGCCAGCAGCTTCGATTCTAGCAACCCAGAATACAATGAGCAGTTCTTC. Looking up the rest from reference TRBV7-8 and TRBJ2-1 gives the full variable domain: GAGVSQSPRYKVAKRGQDVALRCDPISGHVSLFWYQQALGQGPEFLTYFQNEAQLDKSGLPSDRFFAERPEGSVSTLKIQRTQQEDSAVYLCASSFDSSNPEYNEQFFGPGTRLTVL.

This clone was recorded once. This chain joins TRBV6-4 and TRBJ2-1; perhaps TRBD1 as D (6 bases). Trimming shortened V by 6 bases and J by 5 bases, and 17 bases separated the two germline ends. Per the germline V gene, CDR1 is MRHNA and CDR2 is SNTAGT. The CDR3 covers 15 residues. CDR3 nucleotides: TGTGCCAGCAGCCCCGGCAGGGGAAGTGACAATGAGCAGTTCTTC. Translation: CASSPGRGSDNEQFF.

J is TRBJ2-2 and V is TRBV5-1, with D perhaps being TRBD1 or TRBD2 (5 bases each). The V and J ends lost 0 bases and 2 bases respectively, with 11 bases between them. Germline assignment: CDR1 SGHRS and CDR2 YFSETQ. This CDR3 has 16 amino acids. CDR3 residues: CASSLDGTANTGELFF. Here the CDR3 DNA reads TGCGCCAGCAGCTTGGACGGGACGGCTAACACCGGGGAGCTGTTTTTT.

The CDR3 DNA reads as TGCAGCGTTGTGAGACAGGGAAGGGAAGGCTACACCTTC. Amino acids: CSVVRQGREGYTF. The gene calls are TRBV29-1 and TRBJ1-2, with 7 bases that match TRBD1. The CDR3 loop spans 13 amino acids. J gave up 8 bases and V 4 bases, and 10 bases lay outside the gene matches. CDR1 and CDR2 (germline): SQVTM, ANQGSEA.

The sample holds a few counts of this clone. This chain connects TRBV5-1 to TRBJ2-5; TRBD1 matches 10 bases. Looked up from germline, CDR1 is SGHRS and CDR2 is YFSETQ. With 5 bases clipped from V and 3 bases from J, the junction kept 4 bases outside the gene matches. The CDR3 is made up of 14 amino acids. The CDR3 reads CASRSTGGKETQYF. The DNA of the CDR3 is TGCGCCAGCAGATCGACAGGGGGCAAAGAGACCCAGTACTTC.

The rearrangement uses TRBV7-6 and TRBJ1-1; TRBD1 might be the D (5 bases). The CDR3 consists of 13 residues. CDR1 and CDR2 (germline): SGHVS, FNYEAQ. V was clipped by 5 bases and J by 1 base, with 8 bases between them. CDR3 nucleotides: TGTGCCAGCAGCCCCAGGGAGAACACTGAAGCTTTCTTT. As protein: CASSPRENTEAFF.

The chain employs TRBV7-6 and TRBJ2-7; D is possibly TRBD2 (6 bases). V was pared by 5 bases and J by 2 bases, with 16 bases between. The CDR3 is 15 amino acids. Germline values: CDR1 SGHVS, CDR2 FNYEAQ. As DNA, the CDR3 is TGTGCCAGCAGCCCGTCTAGCGAACCACCCTACGAGCAGTACTTC. Encoded protein: CASSPSSEPPYEQYF.

On this clone itself: A junction end diverges from the germline sequence, so it may reflect a read error. The chain uses TRBV30 and TRBJ2-5, with D perhaps matching TRBD2 (5 bases). The CDR3 consists of 11 residues. Per germline, CDR1 GTSNPN and CDR2 SVGIG (reference sequence). The CDR3 DNA follows: TGTGCCTGGAGTACTAGGGTAGCAAATGACTTC. Its translation is CAWSTRVANDF.

The V call is TRBV6-6, the J call TRBJ2-1; 7 positions agree with TRBD1. With 10 bases clipped from V and 7 bases from J, the junction kept 16 bases outside the gene matches. Germline V gene data show CDR1 as MNHNY and CDR2 as SVGAGI (reference sequence). This CDR3 contains 15 residues. The CDR3 protein is CATRSSSGQLNEQFF. The CDR3 region has the DNA TGTGCCACCCGTTCTAGTTCGGGACAGTTAAATGAGCAGTTCTTC.

The J gene is TRBJ2-2, the V gene TRBV6-6; D is ambiguous. Per germline, CDR1 MNHNY and CDR2 SVGAGI (reference sequence). The CDR3 has 14 residues. V lost 8 bases and J lost 1, with 11 bases in between. CDR3 region: CASRPEMNTGELFF. The CDR3 bases are TGTGCCAGCCGGCCTGAGATGAACACCGGGGAGCTGTTTTTT.

The gene calls are TRBV5-5 and TRBJ1-1; D gene unclear. The germline V gene encodes CDR1 SGHKS and CDR2 YYEKEE (reference sequence). Trimming left V 4 bases short and J 5 bases short, with 15 bases between. This CDR3 is 14 amino acids long. CDR3 sequence reads: CASSEDPLGTEAFF. In nucleotides, the CDR3 is TGTGCCAGCAGCGAGGACCCCCTAGGGACTGAAGCTTTCTTT.

In this sample, this clone turned up once. This chain links TRBV6-1 with TRBJ1-3; D unresolved. The ends were cut back, 1 base at V and 4 bases at J, with 14 bases in the middle. From germline, CDR1 is MNHNS and CDR2 SASEGT. The CDR3 extends over 16 amino acids. CDR3 in DNA: TGTGCCAGCAGTGAAGGAGCAGGATTCTTAGGAAACACCATATATTTT. Translating gives CASSEGAGFLGNTIYF.

The genes are TRBV7-9 and TRBJ2-5; tentative D call: TRBD1 (6 bases). CDR3 size: 17 residues. Trimming took off 1 base at V and 5 bases at J, with 20 bases between the two ends. Per germline, CDR1 SEHNR and CDR2 FQNEAQ (reference sequence). The CDR3 reads CASSLGPLQGSGETQYF. Written as DNA, the CDR3 is TGTGCCAGCAGCTTAGGACCTTTACAGGGATCCGGGGAGACCCAGTACTTC.

The V and J genes are TRBV6-4 and TRBJ2-1, with D possibly matching TRBD2 (7 bases). The CDR3 runs 15 residues. Germline CDR1 reads MRHNA; CDR2 reads SNTAGT. Trimming shortened V by 0 bases and J by 9 bases, and 15 bases separated the two germline ends. This chain's CDR3 is CASSDSRGGQSEQFF. The CDR3 DNA reads as TGTGCCAGCAGTGACTCAAGGGGGGGCCAAAGTGAGCAGTTCTTC.

The genes are TRBV5-1 and TRBJ2-5, with a possible D match to TRBD1 (6 bases). The CDR3 extends over 14 amino acids. V gave up 4 bases and J gave up 0 bases, with 10 bases separating them. The germline gives CDR1 SGHRS, CDR2 YFSETQ. The DNA for the CDR3 is TGCGCCAGCAGCCTACAGGGACACCAAGAGACCCAGTACTTC. This encodes CASSLQGHQETQYF.

The chain has TRBV6-5 and TRBJ1-1; no definite D call. This CDR3 contains 11 residues. CDR1 and CDR2 (germline): MNHEY, SVGAGI. V shed 7 bases and J shed 7 bases, with 10 bases lying between them. CDR3 loop: CASTSTGEAFF. Here the CDR3 DNA reads TGTGCCAGCACCTCCACGGGTGAAGCTTTCTTT.

The chain has TRBV19 and TRBJ1-2, with a possible D match to TRBD1 (5 bases). The length of the CDR3 is 14 residues. Germline V CDR1 and CDR2: LNHDA, SQIVND (reference sequence). Trimming stripped 5 bases from V and 0 bases from J, with 10 bases between. CDR3 DNA sequence: TGTGCCAGTAGTCGAGGGGCTACTAACTATGGCTACACCTTC. It is translated as CASSRGATNYGYTF.

J is TRBJ2-2 and V is TRBV6-5; 7 nucleotides line up with TRBD2. The J segment lost 6 bases and the V segment lost 2 bases, leaving 3 bases of the junction unmatched. Germline-derived CDR1 and CDR2 are MNHEY and SVGAGI. The CDR3 covers 14 residues. For the CDR3, the DNA is TGTGCCAGCAGTTACGGGGGGGAGGCCGGGGAGCTGTTTTTT. This encodes CASSYGGEAGELFF.

This clone was found many times. In the same sample, other DNA sequences code for this CDR3. This chain uses TRBV7-9 with TRBJ1-2; D is unresolved. The CDR3 is 13 amino acids. Germline CDR1 SEHNR, CDR2 FQNEAQ (reference sequence). Deletions cut 2 bases from V and 1 base from J, with 5 bases between. CDR3 protein: CASSLPNNYGYTF. The CDR3 nucleotides are TGTGCCAGCAGCTTACCCAATAACTATGGCTACACCTTC.

J is TRBJ1-4 and V is TRBV30, with 7 bases lining up with TRBD1. The length of the CDR3 is 15 residues. Trimming at V came to 2 bases and at J to 5 bases, leaving 8 bases not matched to a gene. Germline CDR1 is GTSNPN and CDR2 is SVGIG (reference sequence). The DNA for the CDR3 is TGTGCCTGGAGTCCAAGAGGGGGCGGCAATGAAAAACTGTTTTTT. It is translated as CAWSPRGGGNEKLFF.

V is TRBV28 and J is TRBJ1-5; no firm D call. The CDR3 sequence is 13 residues long. Germline V gene sequence: CDR1 MDHEN, CDR2 SYDVKM. V was pared by 3 bases and J by 7 bases, with 10 bases between. For the CDR3, the DNA is TGTGCCAGCAGTTTGGAAGGGCAGCAGCCCCAGCATTTT. It is translated as CASSLEGQQPQHF.

V and J are TRBV5-1 and TRBJ2-1; D may be TRBD1 (5 bases). The germline V and J ends were trimmed by 0 bases and 4 bases, with 11 bases remaining between them. The CDR3 has 15 amino acids. Germline CDR1 is SGHRS and CDR2 is YFSETQ. The CDR3 spells CASSLEGNVYNEQFF. Written as DNA, the CDR3 is TGCGCCAGCAGCTTGGAGGGGAACGTTTACAATGAGCAGTTCTTC.